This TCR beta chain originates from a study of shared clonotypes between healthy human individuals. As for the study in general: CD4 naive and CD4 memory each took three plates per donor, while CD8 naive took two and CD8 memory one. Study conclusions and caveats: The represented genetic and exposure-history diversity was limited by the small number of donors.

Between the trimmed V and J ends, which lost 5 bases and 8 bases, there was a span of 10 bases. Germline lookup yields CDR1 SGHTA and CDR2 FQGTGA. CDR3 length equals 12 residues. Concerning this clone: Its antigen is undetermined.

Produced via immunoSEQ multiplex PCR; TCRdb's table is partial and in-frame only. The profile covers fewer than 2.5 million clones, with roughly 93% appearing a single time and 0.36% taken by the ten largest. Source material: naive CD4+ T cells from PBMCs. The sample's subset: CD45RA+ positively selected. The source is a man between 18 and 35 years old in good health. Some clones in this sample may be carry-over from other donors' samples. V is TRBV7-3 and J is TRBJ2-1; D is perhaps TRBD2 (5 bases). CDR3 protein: CASSSAGDEQFF. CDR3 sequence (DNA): TGTGCCAGCAGCAGCGCGGGCGATGAGCAGTTCTTC.